The 17 T cell receptor beta chains below were found in one sample sequenced in a study of CD8 T cells in Susac syndrome. With random hexamers, reverse transcription was performed on about 0.5 to 1 ug of RNA. TCRdb re-derived calls from the immunoSEQ multiplex PCR reads in MiXCR, one entry per CDR3 protein. The sample holds 110,000 to 150,000 distinct CDR3 sequences, about 94% seen once. The specimen sequenced was CD8+ T cells from PBMCs. Every receptor here comes from a human donor in good health.

The chain combines TRBV15 with TRBJ2-1, with 7 bases aligning to TRBD2. The germline gives CDR1 LNHNV, CDR2 YYDKDF (reference sequence). This CDR3 is 14 amino acids long. V dropped 5 bases and J dropped 8; count of bases not matched to a gene: 9. The CDR3 DNA sequence: TGTGCCACCAGCGTTCGAGCGGGGTTGGATGAGCAGTTCTTC. Translation gives CATSVRAGLDEQFF.

The rearrangement links TRBV12-3 or TRBV12-4 to TRBJ1-1; no clear D. V was clipped by 4 bases and J by 7 bases, with 16 bases between them. The CDR3 contains 14 residues. As DNA, the CDR3 is TGTGCCAGCAGTTCGGACCTTTCCGGGGATGAAGCTTTCTTT. Amino acid sequence: CASSSDLSGDEAFF.

The V call is TRBV20-1, the J call TRBJ2-1; 7 nucleotides agree with TRBD1. Germline loops: CDR1 DFQATT, CDR2 SNEGSKA (reference sequence). This CDR3 contains 16 residues. Trimming cost V 3 bases and J 2 bases; bases outside gene matches: 10. DNA of the CDR3: TGCAGTGCTAGGCAGTTCGGACAGGAAGCCTACAATGAGCAGTTCTTC. Its translation is CSARQFGQEAYNEQFF.

The CDR3 loop reads CATSREGFNEQFF. In DNA form, the CDR3 reads TGTGCCACCAGCAGAGAAGGTTTCAATGAGCAGTTCTTC. The rearrangement uses TRBV15 and TRBJ2-1, with no clear D. The germline CDR1 and CDR2 sequences are LNHNV and YYDKDF (reference sequence). The CDR3 has 13 amino acids. V lost 0 bases, J lost 6 bases, and 6 bases lay in between. Filled out from reference TRBV15 and TRBJ2-1, the complete variable domain reads DAMVIQNPRYQVTQFGKPVTLSCSQTLNHNVMYWYQQKSSQAPKLLFHYYDKDFNNEADTPDNFQSRRPNTSFCFLDIRSPGLGDTAMYLCATSREGFNEQFFGPGTRLTVL.

V and J are TRBV19 and TRBJ1-5; no clear D. The CDR3 covers 13 residues. Germline values: CDR1 LNHDA, CDR2 SQIVND (reference sequence). Between the trimmed V and J ends, which lost 7 bases and 2 bases, there was a span of 9 bases. CDR3 region: CASTVWGNQPQHF. The CDR3 DNA is TGTGCCAGTACGGTGTGGGGCAATCAGCCCCAGCATTTT.

The CDR3 loop is CSVESGYEQYF. The CDR3 DNA follows: TGCAGCGTTGAATCAGGGTACGAGCAGTACTTC. The rearrangement joins TRBV29-1 to TRBJ2-7, with D possibly matching TRBD1 (5 bases). The CDR3 is 11 amino acids. Trimming took off 2 bases at V and 4 bases at J, with 6 bases between the two ends. Germline assignment: CDR1 SQVTM and CDR2 ANQGSEA.

The chain links TRBV15 to TRBJ1-1; D is perhaps TRBD1 (5 bases). Trimming pared 5 bases from V and 0 bases from J, leaving 19 bases between. Germline CDR1 LNHNV, CDR2 YYDKDF (reference sequence). There are 17 residues in the CDR3. The CDR3 here is CATSHLRDFTLNTEAFF. The CDR3 DNA sequence: TGTGCCACCAGCCACTTACGGGACTTTACATTGAACACTGAAGCTTTCTTT.

This rearrangement joins TRBV9 to TRBJ2-2; the D call may be TRBD1 or TRBD2 (6 bases each). This CDR3 has 13 amino acids. Per germline, CDR1 SGDLS and CDR2 YYNGEE. The germline V and J ends were trimmed by 3 bases and 6 bases, with 9 bases remaining between them. CDR3 residues: CASSGRGAGELFF. The CDR3 DNA reads TGTGCCAGCAGCGGAAGGGGGGCCGGGGAGCTGTTTTTT.

The chain recombines TRBV5-1 with TRBJ2-1; TRBD2 aligns across 7 bases. CDR3 length equals 16 residues. Losses at the gene ends were 0 bases for V and 9 bases for J; bases not matched to a gene: 12. Germline V lookup: CDR1 SGHRS, CDR2 YFSETQ. The CDR3 spells CASSLGSGYNPLEQFF. CDR3 nucleotide sequence: TGCGCCAGCAGCTTGGGTAGCGGGTATAACCCCCTTGAGCAGTTCTTC.

This chain uses TRBV15 with TRBJ2-4; 7 nucleotides match TRBD1. CDR3 size: 16 residues. CDR1 LNHNV and CDR2 YYDKDF come from the germline V gene (reference sequence). V shed 2 bases and J 3 bases; nucleotides not matched to a gene: 7. The CDR3 bases are TGTGCCACCAGCAGACCTTACAGGGGTGGCAAAAACATTCAGTACTTC. This encodes CATSRPYRGGKNIQYF.

This clonotype was counted ten times or more. This sequence joins TRBV6-2 or TRBV6-3 and TRBJ2-5; no clear D. Per germline, CDR1 MNHEY and CDR2 SVGEGT. The CDR3 loop spans 10 amino acids. V lost 5 bases, J lost 6 bases, and 4 bases lay in between. The CDR3 DNA follows: TGTGCCAGCAGTCGGAAGACCCAGTACTTC. This sequence encodes CASSRKTQYF.

V and J are TRBV27 and TRBJ2-1, with TRBD2 matching over 9 bases. The CDR3 is made up of 16 amino acids. Germline V gene sequence: CDR1 MNHEY, CDR2 SMNVEV (reference sequence). Trimming removed 5 bases from V and 1 base from J; junction bases left unmatched: 6. The CDR3 sequence: CASSPSGIGSYNEQFF. CDR3 in DNA: TGTGCCAGCAGTCCTAGCGGGATAGGGTCCTACAATGAGCAGTTCTTC.

V and J are TRBV28 and TRBJ2-1; 11 nucleotides align to TRBD2. The ends lost 4 bases at V and 6 bases at J; junction bases unmatched: 14. Germline CDR1 reads MDHEN; CDR2 reads SYDVKM. The CDR3 contains 18 residues. The CDR3 region has the DNA TGTGCCAGCAGTTCCAGGCGGGCGGGACTAGCGGTACTCAATGAGCAGTTCTTC. Residues: CASSSRRAGLAVLNEQFF.

J is TRBJ2-5 and V is TRBV11-2; 10 bases match TRBD2. The germline CDR1 and CDR2 sequences are SGHAT and FQNNGV. The CDR3 is 17 residues long. J was trimmed by 5 bases and V by 2 bases; bases with no gene match: 11. The chain's CDR3 is CASSLLQAGGPGETQYF. CDR3 bases: TGTGCCAGCAGCTTACTGCAAGCGGGAGGGCCAGGGGAGACCCAGTACTTC.

V usage is TRBV20-1 and J usage is TRBJ1-2; TRBD1 is a possible D gene (6 bases). Per germline, CDR1 DFQATT and CDR2 SNEGSKA (reference sequence). The CDR3 is 14 residues long. Between the trimmed V and J ends, which lost 4 bases and 7 bases, there was a span of 19 bases. The CDR3 reads CSAITEGVLFGYTF. Here the CDR3 DNA reads TGCAGTGCTATTACGGAGGGGGTTCTATTTGGCTACACCTTC.

The chain joins TRBV12-3 or TRBV12-4 to TRBJ2-5; D is uncertain. Trimming removed 6 bases from V and 5 bases from J, with 19 bases in between. The CDR3 is made up of 15 amino acids. DNA of the CDR3: TGTGCCAGCAGCCCAAATCCCAATTTCGGGGAGACCCAGTACTTC. It encodes CASSPNPNFGETQYF.

The gene calls are TRBV7-9 and TRBJ1-2; 7 nucleotides line up with TRBD1. The CDR3 is made up of 13 amino acids. Per germline, CDR1 SEHNR and CDR2 FQNEAQ (reference sequence). Germline trimming cut 2 bases from V and 11 bases from J; bases unmatched to any gene: 8. CDR3 nucleotide sequence: TGTGCCAGCAGCTTACAGGGGGAAGAACGTTACACCTTC. Translation: CASSLQGEERYTF.